These 27 T cell receptor beta chains came from one sample sequenced in a study of T-cell reconstitution after alpha-beta-depleted transplantation in children. Their recognized antigens are unknown. Findings and limits, study-wide: Diversity and T-cell counts at one year after transplant derived mostly from new T cells.

A TCRbeta library incorporating unique molecular identifiers was prepared. One entry per CDR3 protein, called by TCRdb with MiXCR from the PCR reads. Of a few hundred thousand distinct CDR3 sequences in the sample, roughly 7.8% were seen once. The material sequenced was peripheral blood, taken 360 days after TCRalphabeta/CD19-depleted stem cell transplant. The receptors originated from a female patient aged 2-9 years who had a stem cell transplant for Fanconi anemia, so the T cells may come from the graft donor.

This clonotype was counted many times. This chain connects TRBV2 to TRBJ2-5; TRBD2 agrees at 9 bases. Germline assignment: CDR1 SNHLY and CDR2 FYNNEI. The CDR3 extends over 15 amino acids. Losses at the gene ends were 2 bases for V and 3 bases for J; bases not matched to a gene: 4. The CDR3 region has the DNA TGTGCCAGCAGTGAACTAGTAGCGGGGGAAGAGACCCAGTACTTC. This encodes CASSELVAGEETQYF.

Many counts were recorded for this clonotype. This chain uses TRBV6-5 with TRBJ2-3, with D tentatively TRBD1 (6 bases). Germline V gene lookup returns CDR1 MNHEY and CDR2 SVGAGI. The CDR3 length is 15 residues. The V end lost 0 bases, the J end lost 5 bases, and 12 bases lay between the germline ends. This chain's CDR3 is CASSYSTGRGDTQYF. The CDR3 nucleotides read TGTGCCAGCAGTTACTCCACAGGCAGGGGAGATACGCAGTATTTT.

Turning to this clonotype: This may arise from a read error, as a much more abundant clone is one base away. V is TRBV9 and J is TRBJ2-2, with a weak D call TRBD2 (5 bases). The CDR3 contains 16 residues. V lost 4 bases to trimming and J lost 4 bases, with 17 bases between them. The V gene's germline CDR1 is SGDLS and CDR2 YYNGEE. As DNA, the CDR3 is TGTGCCAGCAGCCTAGGTCTAGCACTTGGCACCGGGGAGCTGTTTTTT. Its translation is CASSLGLALGTGELFF.

This clonotype was seen ten or more times. J is TRBJ2-5 and V is TRBV5-1; D gene ambiguous. The V and J ends lost 0 bases and 5 bases respectively, with 8 bases between them. Germline CDR1 reads SGHRS; CDR2 reads YFSETQ. The CDR3 is made up of 13 amino acids. CDR3 nucleotides: TGCGCCAGCAGCTTGGGACTCGGGGAGACCCAGTACTTC. Its protein is CASSLGLGETQYF.

This clonotype was counted between two and nine times. The chain recombines TRBV29-1 with TRBJ2-7; 9 bases match TRBD1. Germline CDR1 and CDR2: SQVTM and ANQGSEA. The CDR3 is 14 amino acids. J gave up 6 bases and V 5 bases, and 11 bases lay outside the gene matches. Written as DNA, the CDR3 is TGCAGCGTTTTAACAGGGGGCCTCGGTCGCGAGCAGTACTTC. The encoded protein is CSVLTGGLGREQYF.

This clonotype was observed at least ten times. The V gene is TRBV28, the J gene TRBJ2-1; no clear D gene. Trimming removed 5 bases from V and 4 bases from J, with 6 bases in between. The CDR3 consists of 12 residues. Germline CDR1 MDHEN, CDR2 SYDVKM. The DNA of the CDR3 is TGTGCCAGCAGTCCTATTTACAATGAGCAGTTCTTC. Residues: CASSPIYNEQFF.

This clonotype was picked up many times. The chain couples TRBV28 to TRBJ1-1, with 7 bases matching TRBD1. The germline V gene has CDR1 MDHEN and CDR2 SYDVKM. V lost 5 bases and J lost 11; bases outside the gene matches: 20. The CDR3 has 16 amino acids. Here the CDR3 reads CASSPGTVTASVWAFF. CDR3 in DNA: TGTGCCAGCAGTCCCGGGACAGTTACCGCATCGGTTTGGGCTTTCTTT.

The chain's CDR3 is CASSYSRGQGSSYNSPLHF. The CDR3 DNA reads as TGTGCCAGCAGTTACTCGAGGGGACAGGGGAGCTCCTATAATTCACCCCTCCACTTT. The chain carries TRBV6-5 and TRBJ1-6; 10 bases line up with TRBD1. CDR3 length: 19 amino acids. Germline values: CDR1 MNHEY, CDR2 SVGAGI. V was clipped by 0 bases and J by 0 bases; unmatched bases: 5.

Ten or more counts support this clonotype. This rearrangement joins TRBV6-1 to TRBJ1-5; D is possibly TRBD1 (6 bases). Germline V gives CDR1 MNHNS, CDR2 SASEGT. The CDR3 is 14 residues long. Deletions cut 6 bases from V and 3 bases from J, with 12 bases between. CDR3: CASRSDRTNQPQHF. The CDR3 region has the DNA TGTGCCAGCAGGTCTGACAGGACCAATCAGCCCCAGCATTTT.

This clonotype has a handful of counts. The chain is built from TRBV6-5 and TRBJ1-1; 8 bases agree with TRBD1. Germline assignment: CDR1 MNHEY and CDR2 SVGAGI. V lost 6 bases and J lost 8; bases outside the gene matches: 5. CDR3 length: 12 amino acids. In nucleotides, the CDR3 is TGTGCCAGCAGGGGACGACAGGGGGAAGCTTTCTTT. This codes for CASRGRQGEAFF.

CDR3 sequence: CASSFNTRDTYGYTF. The CDR3 DNA follows: TGTGCCAGCAGCTTCAATACTCGGGACACCTATGGCTACACCTTC. J is TRBJ1-2 and V is TRBV7-9; weak D call: TRBD1 (6 bases). Trimming shortened V by 3 bases and J by 4 bases, and 15 bases separated the two germline ends. In germline, CDR1 is SEHNR, CDR2 FQNEAQ (reference sequence). This CDR3 comprises 15 residues.

This clonotype was seen ten or more times. This sequence joins TRBV7-8 and TRBJ1-2, with D maybe TRBD1 (5 bases). The germline CDR1 and CDR2 sequences are SGHVS and FQNEAQ. The V gene lost 4 bases and the J gene lost 3 bases, with 12 bases spanning the gap. This CDR3 comprises 14 residues. CDR3 amino acids: CASSSQQGDYGYTF. CDR3 sequence (DNA): TGTGCCAGCAGCTCCCAGCAGGGCGACTATGGCTACACCTTC.

This clonotype was seen at least ten times. V and J are TRBV5-1 and TRBJ1-2, with no clear D. The CDR3 spans 15 residues. V was clipped by 0 bases and J by 6 bases, with 15 bases between them. The germline V gene has CDR1 SGHRS and CDR2 YFSETQ. This chain's CDR3 is CASSLDSPSWNGYTF. CDR3 sequence (DNA): TGCGCCAGCAGCTTGGATTCCCCCTCCTGGAATGGCTACACCTTC. The entire variable domain, with the rest obtained from reference TRBV5-1 and TRBJ1-2, is as follows: KAGVTQTPRYLIKTRGQQVTLSCSPISGHRSVSWYQQTPGQGLQFLFEYFSETQRNKGNFPGRFSGRQFSNSRSEMNVSTLELGDSALYLCASSLDSPSWNGYTFGSGTRLTVV.

This clonotype was recorded many times. The rearrangement uses TRBV10-3 and TRBJ1-2; no reliable D call. This CDR3 region has 13 residues. Trimming left V 3 bases short and J 4 bases short, with 9 bases between. CDR1 ENHRY and CDR2 SYGVKD come from the germline V gene. CDR3 sequence: CAISDNGSYGYTF. The CDR3 DNA sequence: TGTGCCATCAGTGATAACGGGAGCTATGGCTACACCTTC.

In this sample, this clonotype turned up many times. The J gene is TRBJ2-1, the V gene TRBV15; 8 nucleotides line up with TRBD2. With 1 base clipped from V and 2 bases from J, the junction kept 7 bases outside the gene matches. The germline gives CDR1 LNHNV, CDR2 YYDKDF (reference sequence). The CDR3 contains 17 residues. CDR3 protein: CATSRGILAVTYNEQFF. CDR3 DNA: TGTGCCACCAGCAGAGGGATACTAGCGGTCACCTACAATGAGCAGTTCTTC.

This clonotype was seen ten or more times. V and J are TRBV20-1 and TRBJ2-7; D uncertain. Trimming stripped 1 base from V and 4 bases from J, with 2 bases between. This CDR3 region has 10 residues. Germline values: CDR1 DFQATT, CDR2 SNEGSKA (reference sequence). Written as DNA, the CDR3 is TGCAGTGCTAGAGCATACGAGCAGTACTTC. Protein sequence: CSARAYEQYF.

This clonotype has a count of ten or more. CDR3 sequence: CASSLQALPNIQYF. The DNA of the CDR3 is TGTGCCAGCAGCCTCCAGGCCCTCCCCAACATTCAGTACTTC. The chain carries TRBV11-2 and TRBJ2-4; D is ambiguous. The CDR3 has 14 amino acids. The germline V and J ends were trimmed by 5 bases and 7 bases, with 15 bases remaining between them. Germline V gene sequence: CDR1 SGHAT, CDR2 FQNNGV.

CDR3 nucleotide sequence: TGTGCCAGCAGCGTAGGGGTCGGCAGGAGAAACACCGGGGAGCTGTTTTTT. Translation: CASSVGVGRRNTGELFF. The V gene is TRBV9, the J gene TRBJ2-2; D is ambiguous. This CDR3 is 17 amino acids long. V was shortened by 0 bases and J by 2 bases, with 14 bases between the two germline ends. Germline CDR1 SGDLS, CDR2 YYNGEE.

The sample holds a few counts of this clonotype. The genes are TRBV7-8 and TRBJ2-7; 9 bases map to TRBD2. The length of the CDR3 is 16 residues. CDR1 is SGHVS, CDR2 FQNEAQ, per germline. V was clipped by 2 bases and J by 2 bases; unmatched bases: 7. In DNA form, the CDR3 reads TGTGCCAGCAGCTTACTAGCGGGGAGACTGACCTACGAGCAGTACGTC. Its translation is CASSLLAGRLTYEQYV.

This clonotype was recorded many times. The chain links TRBV9 to TRBJ1-2; D gene ambiguous. The CDR3 is 14 amino acids. V lost 0 bases and J 3 bases, leaving 9 bases between the germline ends. Germline CDR1 and CDR2: SGDLS and YYNGEE. In DNA form, the CDR3 reads TGTGCCAGCAGCGTAGACACAACCTACTATGGCTACACCTTC. This sequence encodes CASSVDTTYYGYTF. The whole variable domain, remainder taken from reference TRBV9 and TRBJ1-2, is DSGVTQTPKHLITATGQRVTLRCSPRSGDLSVYWYQQSLDQGLQFLIQYYNGEERAKGNILERFSAQQFPDLHSELNLSSLELGDSALYFCASSVDTTYYGYTFGSGTRLTVV.

The sample holds many counts of this clonotype. V gene TRBV20-1 combines with J gene TRBJ1-5, with 8 bases that match TRBD1. This CDR3 contains 18 residues. V lost 2 bases, J lost 2 bases, and 14 bases stayed unmatched. Germline V lookup: CDR1 DFQATT, CDR2 SNEGSKA (reference sequence). In nucleotides, the CDR3 is TGCAGTGCTAGACCACTCCGGGACAGGATGGTACGCAATCAGCCCCAGCATTTT. Residues: CSARPLRDRMVRNQPQHF.

There are many counts of this clonotype. The genes are TRBV10-3 and TRBJ2-3, with 11 bases that match TRBD1. The CDR3 runs to 16 residues. Germline V gene lookup returns CDR1 ENHRY and CDR2 SYGVKD. V lost 2 bases and J lost 5; bases outside the gene matches: 6. The CDR3 protein is CAISEPRGQGEDTQYF. The CDR3 bases are TGTGCCATCAGTGAGCCCAGGGGACAGGGGGAAGATACGCAGTATTTT.

The CDR3 DNA sequence: TGTGCCAGCAGGAACCCGTACCACTCCTACAATGAGCAGTTCTTC. It encodes CASRNPYHSYNEQFF. The V gene is TRBV28, the J gene TRBJ2-1; D call uncertain. The CDR3 has 15 amino acids. Per germline, CDR1 MDHEN and CDR2 SYDVKM. Deletions cut 6 bases from V and 0 bases from J, with 12 bases between.

This clonotype was counted many times. This sequence joins TRBV20-1 and TRBJ1-5; the match to TRBD1 covers 7 bases. V trimming: 4 bases; J trimming: 2 bases; junction bases outside the gene matches: 2. Germline V gives CDR1 DFQATT, CDR2 SNEGSKA (reference sequence). The CDR3 runs to 13 residues. CDR3 residues: CSAIDRGNQPQHF. Here the CDR3 DNA reads TGCAGTGCTATTGACAGGGGCAATCAGCCCCAGCATTTT.

This chain links TRBV4-3 with TRBJ2-5, with 7 bases matching TRBD2. Losses at the gene ends were 8 bases for V and 3 bases for J; bases not matched to a gene: 0. CDR3 size: 11 residues. CDR1 is LGHNA, CDR2 YSLEER, per germline. The CDR3 spells CASAGEETQYF. CDR3 sequence (DNA): TGCGCCAGCGCGGGGGAAGAGACCCAGTACTTC.

This clonotype was found a few times. The rearrangement joins TRBV9 to TRBJ2-1; D unclear. V was shortened by 0 bases and J by 13 bases, with 14 bases between the two germline ends. Germline CDR1 reads SGDLS; CDR2 reads YYNGEE. This CDR3 has 13 residues. The chain's CDR3 is CASSVVPLVHQFF. Here the CDR3 DNA reads TGTGCCAGCAGCGTAGTTCCACTTGTACATCAGTTCTTC.

This clonotype came up many times. The chain joins TRBV9 to TRBJ2-1; D not resolved. The V end lost 2 bases, the J end lost 8 bases, and 17 bases lay between the germline ends. Germline V CDR1 and CDR2: SGDLS, YYNGEE. The CDR3 runs to 15 residues. CDR3 protein: CASSVSHSTLDEQFF. The DNA for the CDR3 is TGTGCCAGCAGCGTTTCCCACTCTACCTTGGATGAGCAGTTCTTC.